This T cell receptor (beta chain) was sequenced for a study of shared clonotypes between healthy human individuals. CDR3 length: 17 amino acids. Trimming at V came to 1 base and at J to 1 base, leaving 5 bases not matched to a gene. Germline V gene lookup returns CDR1 SGHTA and CDR2 FQGNSA. Genomic DNA per cell subset filled all wells of several immunoSEQ plates. Sequencing was performed on unsorted PBMC DNA using ten immunoSEQ deep assay plates. This table comes from immunoSEQ multiplex PCR, and its TCRdb copy is limited to in-frame clones, with some not included. The sample contains hundreds of thousands of clones, 70% to 80% of which appear only once.

Sequenced sample: PBMCs. This chain connects TRBV7-2 to TRBJ2-3; 10 positions agree with TRBD2. This TCR was sampled from a woman aged 40 to 49 in good health. Some clones in this sample may be carry-over from other donors' samples. The chain's CDR3 is CASSLGTSGGRTDTQYF. In DNA form, the CDR3 reads TGTGCCAGCAGCTTAGGGACTAGCGGAGGCCGCACAGATACGCAGTATTTT. Variable domain in full (rest from reference TRBV7-2 and TRBJ2-3): GAGVSQSPSNKVTEKGKDVELRCDPISGHTALYWYRQSLGQGLEFLIYFQGNSAPDKSGLPSDRFSAERTGGSVSTLTIQRTQQEDSAVYLCASSLGTSGGRTDTQYFGPGTRLTVL.